The T cell receptor (beta chain) described here comes from a study of T cells in Graves' hyperthyroidism and ophthalmopathy. General study results and limits: Most expanded thyroid clonotypes above 0.001 also appeared in blood.

This clonotype showed up many times. Its antigen is not identified. The germline V gene has CDR1 ENHRY and CDR2 SYGVKD. The CDR3 length is 14 residues. V lost 0 bases and J lost 8, with 10 bases in between. An absence of ophthalmopathy progression within 18 months meant stable Graves' hyperthyroidism. Uncontrolled infection, other autoimmune disease, pregnancy or lactation excluded patients. Every diagnosis used clinical symptoms, serum thyroxine and TRAb, thyroid ultrasound and orbital computed tomography. RNA transcripts served as the template for amplifying TCR beta CDR3 regions. The HTBI primer set was used in a first-round RT-PCR of the TCR CDR3. MiXCR was run by TCRdb on the multiplex PCR reads, yielding one entry per CDR3 protein. The sample records 300,000 to 400,000 distinct CDR3 sequences, around a sixth being singletons.

Sequenced material: blood. The chain employs TRBV10-3 and TRBJ1-4; D is unresolved. The clonotype comes from a woman in her 50s with Graves' hyperthyroidism. This CDR3 reads CAISESEGREKLFF. CDR3 in DNA: TGTGCCATCAGTGAGTCCGAAGGACGGGAAAAACTGTTTTTT.